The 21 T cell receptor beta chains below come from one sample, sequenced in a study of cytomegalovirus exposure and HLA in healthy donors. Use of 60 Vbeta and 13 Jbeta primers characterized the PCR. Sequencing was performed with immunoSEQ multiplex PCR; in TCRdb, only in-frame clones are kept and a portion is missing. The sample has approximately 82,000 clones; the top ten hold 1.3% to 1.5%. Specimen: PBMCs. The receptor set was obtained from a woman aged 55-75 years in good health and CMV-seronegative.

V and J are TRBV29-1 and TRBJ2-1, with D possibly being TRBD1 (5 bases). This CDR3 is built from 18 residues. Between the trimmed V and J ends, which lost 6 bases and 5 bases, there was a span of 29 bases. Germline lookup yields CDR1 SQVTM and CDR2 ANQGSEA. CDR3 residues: CSVRVPFPTGHRDNEQFF. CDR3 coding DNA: TGCAGCGTGCGTGTTCCCTTCCCTACAGGTCATCGCGACAATGAGCAGTTCTTC.

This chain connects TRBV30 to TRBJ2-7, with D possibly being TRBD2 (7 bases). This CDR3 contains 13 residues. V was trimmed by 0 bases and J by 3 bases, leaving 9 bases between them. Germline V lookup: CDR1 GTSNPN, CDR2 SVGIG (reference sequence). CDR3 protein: CAWSVGGVYEQYF. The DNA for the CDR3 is TGTGCCTGGAGTGTAGGGGGGGTCTACGAGCAGTACTTC.

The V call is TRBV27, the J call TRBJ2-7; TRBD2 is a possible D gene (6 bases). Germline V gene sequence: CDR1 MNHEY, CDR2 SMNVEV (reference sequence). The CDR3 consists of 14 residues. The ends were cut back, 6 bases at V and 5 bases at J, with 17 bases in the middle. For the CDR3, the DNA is TGTGCCAGCAGGAGGGCTAGCGCCGGGAACGAGCAGTACTTC. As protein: CASRRASAGNEQYF.

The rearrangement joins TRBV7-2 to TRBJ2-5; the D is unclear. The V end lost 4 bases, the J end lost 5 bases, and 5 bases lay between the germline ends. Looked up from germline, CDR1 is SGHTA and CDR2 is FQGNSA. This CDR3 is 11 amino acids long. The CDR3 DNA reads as TGTGCCAGCAGCTCCTACGAGACCCAGTACTTC. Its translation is CASSSYETQYF.

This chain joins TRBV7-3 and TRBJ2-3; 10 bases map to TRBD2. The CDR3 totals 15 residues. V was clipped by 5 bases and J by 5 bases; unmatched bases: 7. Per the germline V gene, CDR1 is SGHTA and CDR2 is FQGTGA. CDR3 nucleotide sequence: TGTGCCAGCAGCCAGGCTAGCGGGAGAGGAGATACGCAGTATTTT. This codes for CASSQASGRGDTQYF. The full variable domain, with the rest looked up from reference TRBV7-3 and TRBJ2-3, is GAGVSQTPSNKVTEKGKYVELRCDPISGHTALYWYRQSLGQGPEFLIYFQGTGAADDSGLPNDRFFAVRPEGSVSTLKIQRTERGDSAVYLCASSQASGRGDTQYFGPGTRLTVL.

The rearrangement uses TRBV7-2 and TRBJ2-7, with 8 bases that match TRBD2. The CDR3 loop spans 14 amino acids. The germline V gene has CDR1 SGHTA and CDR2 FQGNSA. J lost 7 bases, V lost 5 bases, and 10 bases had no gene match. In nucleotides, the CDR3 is TGTGCCAGCAGCCTCGACCGGACTAGCACGGAGCAGTACTTC. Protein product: CASSLDRTSTEQYF.

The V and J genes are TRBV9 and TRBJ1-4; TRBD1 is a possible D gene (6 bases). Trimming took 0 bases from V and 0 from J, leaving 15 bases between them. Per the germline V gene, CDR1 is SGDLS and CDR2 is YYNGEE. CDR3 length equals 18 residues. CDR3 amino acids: CASSVDGTPVATNEKLFF. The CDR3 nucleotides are TGTGCCAGCAGCGTAGACGGGACACCAGTTGCAACTAATGAAAAACTGTTTTTT.

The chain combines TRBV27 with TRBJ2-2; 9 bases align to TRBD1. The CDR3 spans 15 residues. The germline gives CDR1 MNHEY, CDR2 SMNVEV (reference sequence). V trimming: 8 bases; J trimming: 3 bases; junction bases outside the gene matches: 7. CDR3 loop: CASGWTGVHTGELFF. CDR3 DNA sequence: TGTGCCAGCGGATGGACAGGGGTGCACACCGGGGAGCTGTTTTTT.

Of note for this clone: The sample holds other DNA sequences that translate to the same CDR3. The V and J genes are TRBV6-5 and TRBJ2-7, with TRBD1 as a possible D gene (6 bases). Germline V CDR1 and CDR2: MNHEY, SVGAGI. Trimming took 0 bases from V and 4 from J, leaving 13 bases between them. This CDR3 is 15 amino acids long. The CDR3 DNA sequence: TGTGCCAGCAGTTACTCGAGGGAAGGGGGATACGAGCAGTACTTC. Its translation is CASSYSREGGYEQYF.

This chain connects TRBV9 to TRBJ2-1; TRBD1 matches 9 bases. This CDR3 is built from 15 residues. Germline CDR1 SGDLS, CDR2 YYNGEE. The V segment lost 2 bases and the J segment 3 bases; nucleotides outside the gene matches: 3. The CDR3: CASSVTGGYYNEQFF. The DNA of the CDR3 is TGTGCCAGCAGCGTCACAGGGGGCTACTACAATGAGCAGTTCTTC.

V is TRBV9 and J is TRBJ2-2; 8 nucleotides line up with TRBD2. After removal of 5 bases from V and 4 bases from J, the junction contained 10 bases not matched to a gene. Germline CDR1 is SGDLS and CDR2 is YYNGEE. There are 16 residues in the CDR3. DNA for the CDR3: TGTGCCAGCAGTACTACAGCGGGAGAACCCACCGGGGAGCTGTTTTTT. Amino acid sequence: CASSTTAGEPTGELFF.

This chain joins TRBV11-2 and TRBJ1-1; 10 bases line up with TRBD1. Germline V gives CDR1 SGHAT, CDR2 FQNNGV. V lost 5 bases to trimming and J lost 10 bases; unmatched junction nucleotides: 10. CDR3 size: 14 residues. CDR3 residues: CASSPSGQGGVAFF. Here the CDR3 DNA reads TGTGCCAGCAGCCCCTCCGGACAGGGGGGAGTAGCTTTCTTT.

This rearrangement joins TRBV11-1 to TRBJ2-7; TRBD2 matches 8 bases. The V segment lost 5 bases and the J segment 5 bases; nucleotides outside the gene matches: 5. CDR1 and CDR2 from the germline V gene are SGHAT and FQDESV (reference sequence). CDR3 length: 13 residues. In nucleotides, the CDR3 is TGTGCCAGCAGCCCCGGGACTAGTAACGAGCAGTACTTC. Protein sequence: CASSPGTSNEQYF.

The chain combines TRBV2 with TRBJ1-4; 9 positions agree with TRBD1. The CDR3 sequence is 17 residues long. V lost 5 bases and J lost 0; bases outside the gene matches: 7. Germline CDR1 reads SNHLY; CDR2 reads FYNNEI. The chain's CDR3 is CASSLRDREATNEKLFF. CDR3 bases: TGTGCCAGCAGTCTTCGGGACAGGGAGGCAACTAATGAAAAACTGTTTTTT.

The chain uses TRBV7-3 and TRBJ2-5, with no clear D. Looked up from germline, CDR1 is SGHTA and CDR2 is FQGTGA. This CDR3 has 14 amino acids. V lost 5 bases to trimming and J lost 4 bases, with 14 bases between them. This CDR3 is CASSPNGGRETQYF. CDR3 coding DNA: TGTGCCAGCAGCCCTAATGGCGGAAGAGAGACCCAGTACTTC.

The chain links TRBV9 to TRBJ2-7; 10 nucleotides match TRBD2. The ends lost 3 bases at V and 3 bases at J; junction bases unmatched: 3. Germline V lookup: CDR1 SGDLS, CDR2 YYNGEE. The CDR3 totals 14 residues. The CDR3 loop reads CASSASGSNYEQYF. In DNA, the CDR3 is TGTGCCAGCAGCGCTAGCGGGAGCAACTACGAGCAGTACTTC.

This chain's CDR3 is CASSIDSRGTSFYGYTF. Here the CDR3 DNA reads TGTGCCAGTAGTATAGATTCAAGGGGCACCTCCTTCTATGGCTACACCTTC. The J gene is TRBJ1-2, the V gene TRBV19; the D gene is possibly TRBD1 (5 bases). CDR3 length: 17 residues. CDR1 is LNHDA, CDR2 SQIVND, per germline (reference sequence). Deletions cut 0 bases from V and 4 bases from J, with 18 bases between.

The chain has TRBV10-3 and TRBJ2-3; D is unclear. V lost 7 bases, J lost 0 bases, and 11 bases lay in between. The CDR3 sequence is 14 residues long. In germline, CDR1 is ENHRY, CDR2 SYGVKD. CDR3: CAITWRSSTDTQYF. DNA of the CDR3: TGTGCCATCACCTGGCGGAGTAGCACAGATACGCAGTATTTT.

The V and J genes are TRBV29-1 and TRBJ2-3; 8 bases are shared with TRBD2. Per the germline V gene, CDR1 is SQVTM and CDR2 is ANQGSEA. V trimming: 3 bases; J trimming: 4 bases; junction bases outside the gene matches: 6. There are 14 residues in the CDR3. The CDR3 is CSVEKGSGADTQYF. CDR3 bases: TGCAGCGTTGAGAAGGGTAGCGGGGCAGATACGCAGTATTTT.

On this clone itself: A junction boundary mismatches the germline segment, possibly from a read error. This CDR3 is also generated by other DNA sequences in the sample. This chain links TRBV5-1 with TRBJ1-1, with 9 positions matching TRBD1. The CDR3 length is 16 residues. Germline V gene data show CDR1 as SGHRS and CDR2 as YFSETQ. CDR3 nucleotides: TGCGCCAGCAGCTCAATGGGACAGGGCGTGAACACGGAAGCTTTCTTT. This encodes CASSSMGQGVNTEAFF.

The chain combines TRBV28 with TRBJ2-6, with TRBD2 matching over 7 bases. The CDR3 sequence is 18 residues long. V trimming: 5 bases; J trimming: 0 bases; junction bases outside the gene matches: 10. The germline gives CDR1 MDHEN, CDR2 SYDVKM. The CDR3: CASSPHLGGNSGANVLTF. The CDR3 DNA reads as TGTGCCAGCAGTCCTCATCTCGGGGGGAACTCTGGGGCCAACGTCCTGACTTTC.